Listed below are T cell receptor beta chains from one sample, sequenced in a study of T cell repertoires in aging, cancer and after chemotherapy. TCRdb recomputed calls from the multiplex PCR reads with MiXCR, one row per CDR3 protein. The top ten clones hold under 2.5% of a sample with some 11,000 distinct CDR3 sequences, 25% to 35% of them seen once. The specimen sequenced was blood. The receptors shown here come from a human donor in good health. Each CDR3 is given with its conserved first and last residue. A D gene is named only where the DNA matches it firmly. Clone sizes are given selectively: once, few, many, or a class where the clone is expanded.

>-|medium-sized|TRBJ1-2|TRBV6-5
TGTGCCAGCAGTCGGAAATGGGGTGATGGCTACACCTTC
CASSRKWGDGYTF
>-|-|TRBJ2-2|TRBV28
TGTGCCAGCAGTTTACCCTCAGCCGACTTGAACACCGGGGAGCTGTTTTTT
CASSLPSADLNTGELFF
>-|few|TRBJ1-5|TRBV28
TGTGCCAGCAGTCAGCCCTTACAGGGACCTCAGCCCCAGCATTTT
CASSQPLQGPQPQHF
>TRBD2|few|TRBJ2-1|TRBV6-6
TGTGCCAGCAGTATAAGCGGGAGCAATGAGCAGTTCTTC
CASSISGSNEQFF
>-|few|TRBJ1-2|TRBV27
TGTGCCAGCAGTTCTCTTGACAGAGTTAACTATGGCTACACCTTC
CASSSLDRVNYGYTF
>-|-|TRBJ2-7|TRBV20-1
TGCAGTGCTAGCAACCCTGGGGGCGGGGGTAACGAGCAGTACTTC
CSASNPGGGGNEQYF
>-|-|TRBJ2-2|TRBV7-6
TGTGCAAGCGGTGGTATAGGCTCGAACACCGGGGAGCTGTTTTTT
CASGGIGSNTGELFF
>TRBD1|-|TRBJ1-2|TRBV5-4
TGTGCCAGCAGCCAAAGGGATAGGACAGGGACCGACTATGGCTACACCTTC
CASSQRDRTGTDYGYTF
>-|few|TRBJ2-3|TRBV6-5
TGTGCCAGCAGTCCACGAGGTGGAGGGCTCACAGATACGCAGTATTTT
CASSPRGGGLTDTQYF
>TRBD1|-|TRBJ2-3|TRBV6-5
TGTGCCAGCAGTTACTCGAACCCAAGACAGGGAAACTCAGATACGCAGTATTTT
CASSYSNPRQGNSDTQYF
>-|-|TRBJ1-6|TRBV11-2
TGTGCCAGCAGCTTAGAATCCAATTCACCCCTCCACTTT
CASSLESNSPLHF
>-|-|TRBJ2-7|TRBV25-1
TGTGCCAGCAGTGAATATGGCAAACTTTCCTACGAGCAGTACTTC
CASSEYGKLSYEQYF
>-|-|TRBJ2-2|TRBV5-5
TGTGCCAGCAGCTCCCCTACACACACCGGGGAGCTGTTTTTT
CASSSPTHTGELFF
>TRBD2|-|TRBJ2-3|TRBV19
TGTGCGAGTAGTACGGTCGGGGCGGGAGGAACAGATACGCAGTATTTT
CASSTVGAGGTDTQYF
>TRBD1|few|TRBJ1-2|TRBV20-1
TGCAGTGCTAGAAACAGGGGGCGCAGAGGGATAGGGGGTGGCTACACCTTC
CSARNRGRRGIGGGYTF
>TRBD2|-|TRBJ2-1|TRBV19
TGTGCCAGTAGTAGGACTAGCGGGGGGCCCTACAATGAGCAGTTCTTC
CASSRTSGGPYNEQFF
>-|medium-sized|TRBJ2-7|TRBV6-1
TGTGCCAGCAGGCAGGGCGGGGATGGGTCCTACGAGCAGTACTTC
CASRQGGDGSYEQYF
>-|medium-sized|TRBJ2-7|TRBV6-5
TGTGCCAGCAGTTACTCGACACGGACCTACGAGCAGTACTTC
CASSYSTRTYEQYF
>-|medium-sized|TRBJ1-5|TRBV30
TGTGCCTGGAGTGTTGGAGGGGTTAGCAATCAGCCCCAGCATTTT
CAWSVGGVSNQPQHF
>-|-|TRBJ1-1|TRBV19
TGTGCCAGTAGTATGGACGACCAGGGTACTGAAGCTTTCTTT
CASSMDDQGTEAFF
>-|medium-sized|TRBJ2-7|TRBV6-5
TGTGCCAGCAGTTCCCTCTACGAGCAGTACTTC
CASSSLYEQYF
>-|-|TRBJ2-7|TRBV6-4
TGTGCCAGCAGTGTTTCTCAGGACTCCTACGAGCAGTACTTC
CASSVSQDSYEQYF
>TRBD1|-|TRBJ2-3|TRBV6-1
TGTGCCAGCACCAACCATAAGGACAGGGCGACAGATACGCAGTATTTT
CASTNHKDRATDTQYF
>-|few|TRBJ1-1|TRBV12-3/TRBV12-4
TGTGCCAGCAGTCTGGGGGGGGTCGGTGAAGCTTTCTTT
CASSLGGVGEAFF
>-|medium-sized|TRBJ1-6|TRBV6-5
TGTGCCAGCAGTTACTCCGGTCCTTTGGGGAATTCACCCCTCCACTTT
CASSYSGPLGNSPLHF
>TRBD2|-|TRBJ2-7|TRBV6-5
TGTGCCAGCAGTTACGACCCCTCTAGCGGGAACCAGTACTTC
CASSYDPSSGNQYF
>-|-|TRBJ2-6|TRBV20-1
TGCAGTGCCCCTACGGTCCCCTCTGGGGCCAACGTCCTGACTTTC
CSAPTVPSGANVLTF
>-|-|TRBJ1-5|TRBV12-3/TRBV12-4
TGTGCCAGCAGCCTTATTCAGGGGAATCAGCCCCAGCATTTT
CASSLIQGNQPQHF
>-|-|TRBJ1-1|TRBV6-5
TGTGCCAGCAGTTACTCGAGAGGCACTGAAGCTTTCTTT
CASSYSRGTEAFF
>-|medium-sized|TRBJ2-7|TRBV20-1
TGCAGTGCTACAGACAGATTCCCCACCTACGAGCAGTACTTC
CSATDRFPTYEQYF
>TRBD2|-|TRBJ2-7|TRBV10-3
TGTGCCACCAGGTTTTCGGGGGGGCCGGACGAGCAGTACTTC
CATRFSGGPDEQYF
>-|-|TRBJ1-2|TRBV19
TGTGCCAGTACCTACCTCAACGGGGAGCCTTCGGGCTATGGCTACACCTTC
CASTYLNGEPSGYGYTF
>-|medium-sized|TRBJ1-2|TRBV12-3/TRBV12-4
TGTGCCAGCAGTTTGAGGAAGAACTATGGCTACACCTTC
CASSLRKNYGYTF
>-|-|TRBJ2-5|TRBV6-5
TGTGCCAGCAGTCCGATTAATACGATAACCCAGTACTTC
CASSPINTITQYF
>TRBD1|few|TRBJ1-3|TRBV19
TGTGCCAGTAGTATAGTCTTGCAGGGGGCGAAAGGAAACACCATATATTTT
CASSIVLQGAKGNTIYF
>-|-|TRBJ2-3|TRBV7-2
TGTGCCAGCAGCTTAGGCGGGATTAGCACAGATACGCAGTATTTT
CASSLGGISTDTQYF
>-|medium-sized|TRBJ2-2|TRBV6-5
TGTGCCAGCAGCTGGGACACCGCGAACACCGGGGAGCTGTTTTTT
CASSWDTANTGELFF
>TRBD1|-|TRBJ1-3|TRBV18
TGTGCCAGCTCATCAACTCGGACAGGGGGAAACACCATATATTTT
CASSSTRTGGNTIYF
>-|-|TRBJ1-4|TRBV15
TGTGCCACCAGCGGCTTTCAGACGGGACAATACAGTGCAACTAATGAAAAACTGTTTTTT
CATSGFQTGQYSATNEKLFF
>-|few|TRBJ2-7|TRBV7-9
TGTGCCAGCAGCTCACCTTTGGCCTACGAGCAGTACTTC
CASSSPLAYEQYF
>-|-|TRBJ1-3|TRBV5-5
TGTGCCAGCAGCTTAGCAGGGGCCGGAAACACCATATATTTT
CASSLAGAGNTIYF
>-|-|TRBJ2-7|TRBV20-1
TGCAGTGCTCCCCGGTTAGGCGGTGCACCGGGGGAGCAGTACTTC
CSAPRLGGAPGEQYF
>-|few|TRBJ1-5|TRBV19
TGTGCCAGTAGGCGGGGGGATCAGCCCCAGCATTTT
CASRRGDQPQHF
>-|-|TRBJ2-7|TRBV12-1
TGTGCCAGCACCTACGAGCAGTACTTC
CASTYEQYF
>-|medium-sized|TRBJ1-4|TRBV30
TGTGCCTGGAGTGTACAGGTTAATGAAAAACTGTTTTTT
CAWSVQVNEKLFF
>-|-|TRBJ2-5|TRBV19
TGTGCCAGTAGTGTTATTGGGGGGCAAGAGACCCAGTACTTC
CASSVIGGQETQYF
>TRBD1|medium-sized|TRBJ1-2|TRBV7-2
TGTGCCAGCAGCCCTGGACAGGGACGGGGCTACACCTTC
CASSPGQGRGYTF
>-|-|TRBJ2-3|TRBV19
TGTGCCAGTAGTATATTGTGGATTAGCACAGATACGCAGTATTTT
CASSILWISTDTQYF
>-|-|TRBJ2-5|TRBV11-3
TGTGCCAGCAGCCCCCCGGGTCAGTTTGGGGAGACCCAGTACTTC
CASSPPGQFGETQYF
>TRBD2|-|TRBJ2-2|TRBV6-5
TGTGCCAGCAGCTCCAGAGGGACTAGCGTCCCCGGGGAGCTGTTTTTT
CASSSRGTSVPGELFF
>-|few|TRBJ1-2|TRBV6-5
TGTGCCAGCAGGGGACTTGGTGGCTACACCTTC
CASRGLGGYTF
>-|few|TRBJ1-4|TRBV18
TGTGCCAGCTCACCCGAATTTCGGGAAAAACTGTTTTTT
CASSPEFREKLFF
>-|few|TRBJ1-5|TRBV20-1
TGCAGTGCTACAGGGGATAGCAATCAGCCCCAGCATTTT
CSATGDSNQPQHF
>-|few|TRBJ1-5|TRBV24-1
TGTGCCACCAGTGATCGCCATTATGATAGCAATCAGCCCCAGCATTTT
CATSDRHYDSNQPQHF
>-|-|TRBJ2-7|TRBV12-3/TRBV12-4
TGTGCCAGCAAAATCATTACTAGGCGGGGTGACTACGAGCAGTACTTC
CASKIITRRGDYEQYF
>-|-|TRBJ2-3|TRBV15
TGTGCCACCAGCAGAGGAGGTTCTAGCACAGATACGCAGTATTTT
CATSRGGSSTDTQYF
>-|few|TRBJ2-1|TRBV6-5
TGTGCCAGCAGTTCCAATAAGGGCAATGAGCAGTTCTTC
CASSSNKGNEQFF
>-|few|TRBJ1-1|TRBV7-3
TGTGCCAGCAGCTTAAGTTGGGGCACTGAAGCTTTCTTT
CASSLSWGTEAFF
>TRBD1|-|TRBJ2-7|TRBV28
TGTGCCAGCAGTTTAGGGACAGGGAACTACGAGCAGTACTTC
CASSLGTGNYEQYF
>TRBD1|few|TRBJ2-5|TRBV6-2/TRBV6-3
TGTGCCAGCAGTACGAGACAGGGGCGAGAGACCCAGTACTTC
CASSTRQGRETQYF